One and the same sample provided the 30 T cell receptor beta chains below, sequenced in a study of cytomegalovirus exposure and HLA in healthy donors. In the PCR, 60 Vbeta and 13 Jbeta primers were used. Clones were read by immunoSEQ multiplex PCR, and TCRdb kept only the in-frame ones, dropping some. The repertoire holds about 90,000 clones, around three fifths seen once, with under 25% in the top ten. Specimen: PBMCs. Receptors were obtained from a woman aged 45-65 years in good health and CMV-seropositive.

CDR3 sequence reads: CASSPLSGFEAFF. CDR3 bases: TGTGCCAGCTCACCATTATCGGGGTTTGAAGCTTTCTTT. The chain joins TRBV18 to TRBJ1-1; no clear D. The CDR3 has 13 amino acids. V lost 2 bases, J lost 7 bases, and 11 bases lay in between. Germline CDR1 and CDR2: KGHSH and LQKENI.

The chain couples TRBV5-6 to TRBJ2-7, with D perhaps TRBD2 (5 bases). The CDR3 contains 12 residues. Germline loops: CDR1 SGHDT, CDR2 YYEEEE. V was shortened by 3 bases and J by 2 bases, with 6 bases between the two germline ends. The CDR3 spells CASSSGTYEQYF. As DNA, the CDR3 is TGTGCCAGCAGCTCCGGGACCTACGAGCAGTACTTC.

The CDR3, as DNA: TGTGCCAGTGAGGCGGTGAACACTGAAGCTTTCTTT. It specifies CASEAVNTEAFF. The J gene is TRBJ1-1, the V gene TRBV19; D gene uncertain. Per the germline V gene, CDR1 is LNHDA and CDR2 is SQIVND (reference sequence). The CDR3 has 12 amino acids. V dropped 8 bases and J dropped 0 bases, with 7 bases sitting between them.

The rearrangement links TRBV5-1 to TRBJ2-3; TRBD2 agrees at 7 bases. The V gene end was trimmed by 3 bases and the J gene end by 2 bases; junction bases not matched to a gene: 6. The CDR3 runs to 15 residues. Germline V CDR1 and CDR2: SGHRS, YFSETQ. The CDR3 is CASSSGTIVTDTQYF. The CDR3 DNA sequence: TGCGCCAGCAGCTCGGGGACTATCGTCACAGATACGCAGTATTTT. The whole variable domain, filled in from reference TRBV5-1 and TRBJ2-3, reads KAGVTQTPRYLIKTRGQQVTLSCSPISGHRSVSWYQQTPGQGLQFLFEYFSETQRNKGNFPGRFSGRQFSNSRSEMNVSTLELGDSALYLCASSSGTIVTDTQYFGPGTRLTVL.

This clone was observed once. The rearrangement uses TRBV28 and TRBJ1-5; no clear D gene. CDR3 size: 15 residues. Germline-derived CDR1 and CDR2 are MDHEN and SYDVKM. The V and J ends lost 3 bases and 4 bases respectively, with 13 bases between them. CDR3 residues: CASSFGGLYNQPQHF. The CDR3 DNA reads TGTGCCAGCAGTTTCGGCGGACTCTATAATCAGCCCCAGCATTTT.

This clone was detected only a few times. This chain links TRBV28 with TRBJ2-1; D is possibly TRBD2 (5 bases). The length of the CDR3 is 15 residues. V dropped 3 bases and J dropped 0 bases, with 9 bases sitting between them. Germline CDR1 reads MDHEN; CDR2 reads SYDVKM. The CDR3 protein is CASSLMDSSYNEQFF. The CDR3 DNA follows: TGTGCCAGCAGTTTGATGGACTCCTCCTACAATGAGCAGTTCTTC.

V usage is TRBV27 and J usage is TRBJ1-5; 7 nucleotides agree with TRBD1. The CDR3 runs to 15 residues. Per the germline V gene, CDR1 is MNHEY and CDR2 is SMNVEV (reference sequence). The trim removed 5 bases at V and 2 bases at J, leaving 6 bases unmatched. This chain's CDR3 is CASSEGGLGNQPQHF. In DNA form, the CDR3 reads TGTGCCAGCAGTGAAGGGGGCTTAGGCAATCAGCCCCAGCATTTT.

This clone showed up just a few times. The chain links TRBV10-3 to TRBJ1-1, with 7 nucleotides matching TRBD1. CDR1 and CDR2 from the germline V gene are ENHRY and SYGVKD. The CDR3 is 16 residues long. V was clipped by 2 bases and J by 0 bases; unmatched bases: 6. CDR3 region: CAISEGTDSMNTEAFF. CDR3 nucleotide sequence: TGTGCCATCAGTGAGGGGACAGACAGCATGAACACTGAAGCTTTCTTT.

This chain joins TRBV7-8 and TRBJ2-7; TRBD2 matches 9 bases. The CDR3 length is 16 residues. CDR1 and CDR2 (germline): SGHVS, FQNEAQ. V was pared by 5 bases and J by 4 bases, with 12 bases of the junction left unmatched. The CDR3: CASSPGTSSRDYEQYF. Written as DNA, the CDR3 is TGTGCCAGCAGCCCCGGGACTAGCTCTAGGGATTACGAGCAGTACTTC.

This clone was picked up a small number of times. J is TRBJ2-5 and V is TRBV7-2, with no clear D. CDR1 SGHTA and CDR2 FQGNSA come from the germline V gene. V gave up 1 base and J gave up 2 bases, with 11 bases separating them. This CDR3 is built from 15 residues. The CDR3 DNA reads TGTGCCAGCAGCTTAGGGGCTGCCCTACAAGAGACCCAGTACTTC. This gives the protein CASSLGAALQETQYF.

V is TRBV6-6 and J is TRBJ2-5; weak D call: TRBD1 (5 bases). Germline loops: CDR1 MNHNY, CDR2 SVGAGI (reference sequence). Trimming removed 1 base at V and 1 base at J, with 13 bases between. The CDR3 spans 16 residues. DNA for the CDR3: TGTGCCAGCAGTTACTGGGGCGTGAGAAGCCAAGAGACCCAGTACTTC. Its translation: CASSYWGVRSQETQYF.

The V gene is TRBV4-3, the J gene TRBJ2-3; 10 bases agree with TRBD2. There are 19 residues in the CDR3. Germline V CDR1 and CDR2: LGHNA, YSLEER. After removal of 0 bases from V and 2 bases from J, the junction contained 11 bases not matched to a gene. CDR3: CASSQDWGGSGGSTDTQYF. Written as DNA, the CDR3 is TGCGCCAGCAGCCAAGATTGGGGTGGTAGCGGGGGGTCCACAGATACGCAGTATTTT.

The V call is TRBV7-9, the J call TRBJ2-7; 8 bases line up with TRBD2. Germline loops: CDR1 SEHNR, CDR2 FQNEAQ (reference sequence). The CDR3 runs 15 residues. J lost 6 bases, V lost 4 bases, and 11 bases had no gene match. CDR3 protein: CASSSTRGGVGEQYF. The CDR3, as DNA: TGTGCCAGCAGCTCGACTCGGGGGGGCGTGGGCGAGCAGTACTTC.

The genes are TRBV10-3 and TRBJ2-1; TRBD1 aligns across 8 bases. There are 12 residues in the CDR3. The J segment lost 7 bases and the V segment lost 4 bases, leaving 0 bases of the junction unmatched. Germline CDR1 ENHRY, CDR2 SYGVKD. The CDR3 loop is CAISGTGNEQFF. CDR3 DNA sequence: TGTGCCATCAGTGGGACAGGGAATGAGCAGTTCTTC.

This chain uses TRBV6-1 with TRBJ1-4, with TRBD1 identical over 7 bases. J gave up 2 bases and V 0 bases, and 6 bases lay outside the gene matches. The CDR3 runs 17 residues. In germline, CDR1 is MNHNS, CDR2 SASEGT. CDR3 sequence reads: CASSEALGQVTNEKLFF. The CDR3 nucleotides read TGTGCCAGCAGTGAAGCGCTTGGACAGGTGACTAATGAAAAACTGTTTTTT.

The gene calls are TRBV6-6 and TRBJ2-3, with D tentatively TRBD2 (6 bases). V was cut by 7 bases and J by 3 bases, with 20 bases left in between. Per germline, CDR1 MNHNY and CDR2 SVGAGI (reference sequence). The CDR3 runs 16 residues. The CDR3 nucleotides read TGTGCCAGCACCCACTCGACGGGAGTTGGGACAGATACGCAGTATTTT. Translated, it gives CASTHSTGVGTDTQYF.

The V call is TRBV2, the J call TRBJ1-5, with 7 bases aligning to TRBD1. Trimming took 5 bases from V and 0 from J; bases not matched to a gene: 1. The germline CDR1 and CDR2 sequences are SNHLY and FYNNEI. This CDR3 region has 14 residues. The CDR3 here is CASSRTGSNQPQHF. The CDR3 DNA follows: TGTGCCAGCAGTCGGACAGGTAGCAATCAGCCCCAGCATTTT.

There are a few counts of this clone. The chain recombines TRBV6-5 with TRBJ1-4; D perhaps matches TRBD1 (5 bases). The CDR3 consists of 14 residues. Per germline, CDR1 MNHEY and CDR2 SVGAGI. Trimming removed 7 bases at V and 3 bases at J, with 12 bases between. The CDR3 nucleotides are TGTGCCAGCATGTCAGGGTACCCTAATGAAAAACTGTTTTTT. Residues: CASMSGYPNEKLFF.

The chain combines TRBV7-2 with TRBJ2-7; 13 bases match TRBD2. The CDR3 runs 15 residues. After removal of 5 bases from V and 3 bases from J, the junction contained 4 bases not matched to a gene. Germline CDR1 SGHTA, CDR2 FQGNSA. The chain's CDR3 is CASSQGLAGVYEQYF. CDR3 in DNA: TGTGCCAGCAGCCAAGGACTAGCGGGGGTCTACGAGCAGTACTTC.

The chain uses TRBV29-1 and TRBJ2-7; possibly TRBD1 for D (5 bases). This CDR3 comprises 12 residues. Germline V CDR1 and CDR2: SQVTM, ANQGSEA. Deletions cut 6 bases from V and 2 bases from J, with 11 bases between. CDR3 coding DNA: TGCAGCGTCCTGGACAACCCCTACGAGCAGTACTTC. Its translation: CSVLDNPYEQYF.

This chain connects TRBV2 to TRBJ2-3, with TRBD1 identical over 9 bases. The length of the CDR3 is 15 residues. Germline V gene data show CDR1 as SNHLY and CDR2 as FYNNEI. With V trimmed by 6 bases and J by 4 bases, 8 bases remained unmatched. The CDR3 region is CASSAGTGYADTQYF. The CDR3 coding sequence is TGTGCCAGCAGCGCCGGGACAGGGTATGCAGATACGCAGTATTTT.

The chain links TRBV2 to TRBJ1-1; 9 bases align to TRBD1. There are 15 residues in the CDR3. V shed 5 bases, J shed 4 bases, and the junction held 8 bases outside the gene matches. The V gene's germline CDR1 is SNHLY and CDR2 FYNNEI. In nucleotides, the CDR3 is TGTGCCAGCAGTCGTCCACAGGGGGCCAGCACTGAAGCTTTCTTT. It encodes CASSRPQGASTEAFF. The whole variable domain, filled in from reference TRBV2 and TRBJ1-1, reads EPEVTQTPSHQVTQMGQEVILRCVPISNHLYFYWYRQILGQKVEFLVSFYNNEISEKSEIFDDQFSVERPDGSNFTLKIRSTKLEDSAMYFCASSRPQGASTEAFFGQGTRLTVV.

The chain recombines TRBV21-1 with TRBJ2-7; the D call in the table, TRBD2, was not verified against the DNA. TRBV21-1 is listed as a pseudogene. The CDR3 contains 13 residues. This CDR3 reads CASPPGSAYEQYF. For the CDR3, the DNA is TGTGCCAGCCCCCCCGGGAGCGCCTACGAGCAGTACTTC.

The V and J genes are TRBV2 and TRBJ2-3; TRBD1 aligns across 8 bases. V gave up 4 bases and J gave up 2 bases; unmatched junction bases: 11. The CDR3 loop spans 17 amino acids. The germline gives CDR1 SNHLY, CDR2 FYNNEI. As DNA, the CDR3 is TGTGCCAGCAGTGCGCCAGGGGGCTACCTACCCACAGATACGCAGTATTTT. As protein: CASSAPGGYLPTDTQYF.

The CDR3 DNA is TGTGCCACCAGCAGTGGCCTAGTCAAAGAGCAGTTCTTC. Translation gives CATSSGLVKEQFF. This rearrangement joins TRBV15 to TRBJ2-1; D not resolved. Germline CDR1 and CDR2: LNHNV and YYDKDF (reference sequence). The CDR3 is 13 amino acids. Trimming pared 3 bases from V and 10 bases from J, leaving 13 bases between. The full variable domain, with the rest looked up from reference TRBV15 and TRBJ2-1, is DAMVIQNPRYQVTQFGKPVTLSCSQTLNHNVMYWYQQKSSQAPKLLFHYYDKDFNNEADTPDNFQSRRPNTSFCFLDIRSPGLGDTAMYLCATSSGLVKEQFFGPGTRLTVL.

The chain recombines TRBV9 with TRBJ2-7; TRBD1 agrees at 12 bases. This CDR3 is built from 14 residues. Germline V gene lookup returns CDR1 SGDLS and CDR2 YYNGEE. V was pared by 4 bases and J by 6 bases, with 5 bases of the junction left unmatched. In DNA form, the CDR3 reads TGTGCCAGCAGCCTGGGGACAGGGGGCGCCGAGCAGTACTTC. Amino acids: CASSLGTGGAEQYF.

The chain uses TRBV6-5 and TRBJ2-1, with a possible D match to TRBD1 (6 bases). Germline loops: CDR1 MNHEY, CDR2 SVGAGI. The V gene lost 5 bases and the J gene lost 4 bases, with 12 bases spanning the gap. The CDR3 is made up of 14 amino acids. Here the CDR3 reads CASSRTVLYNEQFF. The CDR3 bases are TGTGCCAGCAGTCGGACAGTGCTATACAATGAGCAGTTCTTC.

V is TRBV19 and J is TRBJ2-3; possible D gene TRBD1, 6 bases. In germline, CDR1 is LNHDA, CDR2 SQIVND (reference sequence). The CDR3 loop spans 13 amino acids. The V gene lost 3 bases and the J gene lost 5 bases, with 9 bases spanning the gap. CDR3 nucleotides: TGTGCCAGTAGTATTGGGACACGAGATACGCAGTATTTT. Residues: CASSIGTRDTQYF.

This clone was seen once. V is TRBV6-5 and J is TRBJ1-2; D call uncertain. This CDR3 has 15 amino acids. Germline CDR1 and CDR2: MNHEY and SVGAGI. Trimming pared 6 bases from V and 3 bases from J, leaving 17 bases between. The CDR3 sequence is CASRRSEDPHYGYTF. As DNA, the CDR3 is TGTGCCAGCAGACGATCAGAGGATCCACACTATGGCTACACCTTC.

This clone has more than one count but fewer than ten. The chain couples TRBV6-5 to TRBJ1-6, with a tentative D call TRBD1 (6 bases). The CDR3 is 14 residues long. CDR1 and CDR2 (germline): MNHEY, SVGAGI. Between the trimmed V and J ends, which lost 8 bases and 4 bases, there was a span of 12 bases. The CDR3: CASSEGTYNSPLHF. The CDR3 DNA is TGTGCCAGCTCTGAAGGGACATATAATTCACCCCTCCACTTT.